This TCR beta chain was documented in a study of blood T cell repertoires in COVID-19 (dated by TCRdb to 2018 to 2020). Turning to the overall study: Samples covering the acute and convalescent phases of COVID-19 were provided by collaborators in the United States, Italy and Spain. Where HLA class I and class II types were available, the types were taken from metadata supplied by the sample provider, not from assay-based typing. The sample metadata nearly always contained a de-identified subject ID, COVID-19 status, age in years and sex. Samples came from the ongoing ImmuneRACE study (first 160 participants) plus 1,254 subjects from 6 global collaborators. A freely available public database, intended as a resource for researchers studying the immune response to SARS-CoV-2, is where the repertoires were released. The dataset comprised deeply sampled blood TCRbeta repertoires from subjects exposed to, actively infected with, or recovered from COVID-19. The prospective study material was composed of cDNA or gDNA derived from T cells, B-cell-depleted T cells, or PBMCs.

The immunoSEQ Assay, a bias-controlled multiplex PCR, was used to amplify TCRbeta CDR3 regions from genomic DNA. Processing in the source paper ran as follows. The number of nucleated cells in each sample was estimated from the amplification of reference gene primers within the assay. Sequence reads were collapsed and filtered to measure the absolute abundance of every unique TCRbeta CDR3 rearrangement. For each sample, productive Simpson clonality was calculated as the square root of Simpson's diversity index across productive rearrangements. TCRdb limited this immuneACCESS table to in-frame rearrangements with V and J called. A share of clones is missing; checked studies link under half to unresolved V genes, and the rest is unexplained. D and trimming were read from the DNA, whereas the V and J calls and clone size are those reported in that table. The sample has more than 300,000 clones on record, more than 75% of them singletons. About 1.2% of the sample goes to the ten largest clones.

In the prospective study, participants were about 18 to 100 years old, resided in about two dozen geographic areas of the United States, and were enrolled through a virtual design. In the prospective study, participants were assigned to cohorts based on the clinical history participants reported in a screening survey and a study questionnaire. ImmuneRACE Cohort 3 recovered participants were defined by two consecutive negative NP/OP PCR tests, healthcare professional clearance, or symptom resolution. In the prospective study, mobile phlebotomists collected whole blood, serum and a nasopharyngeal or oropharyngeal swab from each participant. Additional blood draws and questionnaires over an approximately 2-month period could optionally be provided by prospective study participants. Before DNA extraction, prospective study blood samples were shipped either frozen or at room temperature. Points the paper makes about the study in general: The quantity of clinical and demographic metadata differed by source and by participant and was supplied without curation.

As to this clone: Its target antigen remains unknown. Base qualities are not provided; no much larger clone lies one nucleotide away.

V is pared back by 3 bases and J by 4 bases, with 18 bases lying between the germline termini. CDR1 and CDR2 (LNHDA, SQIVND) derive from the germline V gene (reference sequence). The CDR3 spans 16 residues, from the cysteine through the phenylalanine. Here the CDR3 DNA is all that survives: 48 bases in frame from base 1. The chain employs TRBV19 and TRBJ1-1; the D segment could be TRBD1, given 6 matching bases. Sequencing used PBMCs or T cells enriched from blood (not recorded which). The receptor comes from a woman aged 18-29 years who had recovered from COVID-19. In nucleotides, the sequence is TGTGCCAGTAGTATGGGGGAGGGGGGACGGATCACTGAAGCTTTCTTT. It is translated as CASSMGEGGRITEAFF.